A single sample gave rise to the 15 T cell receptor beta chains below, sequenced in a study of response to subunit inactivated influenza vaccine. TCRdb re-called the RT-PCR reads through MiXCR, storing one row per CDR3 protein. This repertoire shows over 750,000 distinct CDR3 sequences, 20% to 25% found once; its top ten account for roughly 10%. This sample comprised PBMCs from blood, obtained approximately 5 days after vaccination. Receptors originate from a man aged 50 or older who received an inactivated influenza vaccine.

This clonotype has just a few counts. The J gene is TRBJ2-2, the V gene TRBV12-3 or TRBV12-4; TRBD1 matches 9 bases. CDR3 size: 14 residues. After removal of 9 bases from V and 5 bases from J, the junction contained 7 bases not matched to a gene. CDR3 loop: CASATGTGTGELFF. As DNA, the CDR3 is TGTGCCAGTGCAACCGGGACAGGGACCGGGGAGCTGTTTTTT.

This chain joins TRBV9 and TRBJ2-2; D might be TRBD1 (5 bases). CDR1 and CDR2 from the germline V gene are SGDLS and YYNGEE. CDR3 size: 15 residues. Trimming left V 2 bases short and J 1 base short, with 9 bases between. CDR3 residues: CASSVGHRNTGELFF. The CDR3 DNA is TGTGCCAGCAGCGTGGGGCACAGGAACACCGGGGAGCTGTTTTTT. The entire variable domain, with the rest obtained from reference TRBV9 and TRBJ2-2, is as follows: DSGVTQTPKHLITATGQRVTLRCSPRSGDLSVYWYQQSLDQGLQFLIQYYNGEERAKGNILERFSAQQFPDLHSELNLSSLELGDSALYFCASSVGHRNTGELFFGEGSRLTVL.

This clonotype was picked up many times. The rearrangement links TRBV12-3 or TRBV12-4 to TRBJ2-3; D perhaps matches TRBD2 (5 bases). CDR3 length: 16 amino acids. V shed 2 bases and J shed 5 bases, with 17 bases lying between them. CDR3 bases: TGTGCCAGCAGTTTATGGCGGGTCCCTCGCGTAGATACGCAGTATTTT. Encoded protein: CASSLWRVPRVDTQYF.

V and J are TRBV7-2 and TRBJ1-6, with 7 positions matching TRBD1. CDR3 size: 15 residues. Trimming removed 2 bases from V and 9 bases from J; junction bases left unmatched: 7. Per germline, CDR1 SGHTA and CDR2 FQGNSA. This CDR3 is CASSLPQGVGSPLHF. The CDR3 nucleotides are TGTGCCAGCAGCTTACCTCAGGGGGTCGGTTCACCCCTCCACTTT. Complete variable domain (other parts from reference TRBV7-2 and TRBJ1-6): GAGVSQSPSNKVTEKGKDVELRCDPISGHTALYWYRQSLGQGLEFLIYFQGNSAPDKSGLPSDRFSAERTGGSVSTLTIQRTQQEDSAVYLCASSLPQGVGSPLHFGNGTRLTVT.

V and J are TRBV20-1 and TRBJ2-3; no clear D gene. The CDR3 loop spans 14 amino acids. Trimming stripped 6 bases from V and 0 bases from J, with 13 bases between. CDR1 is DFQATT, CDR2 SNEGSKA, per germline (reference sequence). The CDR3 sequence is CSALRWDSTDTQYF. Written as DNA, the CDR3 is TGCAGTGCCCTGCGGTGGGATAGCACAGATACGCAGTATTTT.

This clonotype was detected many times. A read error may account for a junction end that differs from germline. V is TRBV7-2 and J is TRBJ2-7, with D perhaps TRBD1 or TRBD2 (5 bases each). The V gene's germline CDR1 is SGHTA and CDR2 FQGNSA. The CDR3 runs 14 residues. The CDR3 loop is CASSLDPGSYEQYF. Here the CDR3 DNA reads TGCGCCAGCAGCTTGGATCCAGGGAGTTACGAGCAGTACTTC.

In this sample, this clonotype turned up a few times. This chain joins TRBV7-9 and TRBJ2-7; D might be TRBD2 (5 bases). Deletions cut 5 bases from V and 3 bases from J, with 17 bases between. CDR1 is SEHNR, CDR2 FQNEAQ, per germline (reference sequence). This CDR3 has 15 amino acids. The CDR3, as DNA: TGTGCCAGCAGCCCCCTAGGCACCGGGATCTACGAGCAGTACTTC. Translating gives CASSPLGTGIYEQYF.

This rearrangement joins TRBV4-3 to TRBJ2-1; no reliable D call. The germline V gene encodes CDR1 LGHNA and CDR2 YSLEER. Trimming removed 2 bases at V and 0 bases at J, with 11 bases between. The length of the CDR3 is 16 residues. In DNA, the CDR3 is TGCGCCAGCAGCCAATTCACCCCAAGCTCCTACAATGAGCAGTTCTTC. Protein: CASSQFTPSSYNEQFF.

CDR3 DNA sequence: TGCAGTGCTCCCGTGGGAGGGAGAGAGACCCAGTACTTC. It translates to CSAPVGGRETQYF. V and J are TRBV20-1 and TRBJ2-5; 7 nucleotides agree with TRBD2. V gave up 5 bases and J gave up 4 bases; unmatched junction bases: 7. The CDR3 consists of 13 residues. Looked up from germline, CDR1 is DFQATT and CDR2 is SNEGSKA (reference sequence).

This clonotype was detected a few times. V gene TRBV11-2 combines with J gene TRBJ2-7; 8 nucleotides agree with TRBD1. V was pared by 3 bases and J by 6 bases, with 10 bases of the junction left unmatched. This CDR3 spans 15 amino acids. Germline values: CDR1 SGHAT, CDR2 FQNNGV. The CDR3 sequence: CASSFSRDRTGEQYF. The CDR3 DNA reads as TGTGCCAGCAGCTTTTCCAGGGACAGGACGGGCGAGCAGTACTTC.

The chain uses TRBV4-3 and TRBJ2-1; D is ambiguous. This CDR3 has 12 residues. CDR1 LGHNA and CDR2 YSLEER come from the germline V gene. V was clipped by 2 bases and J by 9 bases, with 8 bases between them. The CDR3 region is CASSQQESEQFF. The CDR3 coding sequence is TGCGCCAGCAGCCAACAGGAAAGTGAGCAGTTCTTC.

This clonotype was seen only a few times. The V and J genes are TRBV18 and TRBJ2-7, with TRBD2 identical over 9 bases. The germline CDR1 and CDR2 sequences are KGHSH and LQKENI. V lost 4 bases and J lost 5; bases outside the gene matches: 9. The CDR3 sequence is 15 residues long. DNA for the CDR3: TGTGCCAGCTCACGTAATAGCGGGAGCTTCCACGAGCAGTACTTC. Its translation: CASSRNSGSFHEQYF.

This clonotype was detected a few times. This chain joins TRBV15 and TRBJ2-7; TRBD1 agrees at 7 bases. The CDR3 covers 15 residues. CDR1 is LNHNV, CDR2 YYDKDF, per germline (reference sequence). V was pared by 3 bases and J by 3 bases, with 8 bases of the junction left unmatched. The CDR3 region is CATSRGLGQSYEQYF. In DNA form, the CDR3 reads TGTGCCACCAGCAGGGGCCTGGGACAGAGCTACGAGCAGTACTTC.

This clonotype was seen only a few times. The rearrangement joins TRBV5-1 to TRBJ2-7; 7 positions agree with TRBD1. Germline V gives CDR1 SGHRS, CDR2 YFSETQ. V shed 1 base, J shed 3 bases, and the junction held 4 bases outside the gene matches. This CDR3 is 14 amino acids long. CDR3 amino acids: CASSLRQGFYEQYF. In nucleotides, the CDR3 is TGCGCCAGCAGCTTGCGACAGGGATTCTACGAGCAGTACTTC.

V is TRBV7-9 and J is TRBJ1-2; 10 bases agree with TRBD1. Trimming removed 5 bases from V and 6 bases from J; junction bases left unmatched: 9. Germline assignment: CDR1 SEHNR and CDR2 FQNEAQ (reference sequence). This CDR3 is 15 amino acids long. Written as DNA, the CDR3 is TGTGCCAGCAGCCAAGGGACAGGGGATACGGATGGCTACACCTTC. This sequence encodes CASSQGTGDTDGYTF.